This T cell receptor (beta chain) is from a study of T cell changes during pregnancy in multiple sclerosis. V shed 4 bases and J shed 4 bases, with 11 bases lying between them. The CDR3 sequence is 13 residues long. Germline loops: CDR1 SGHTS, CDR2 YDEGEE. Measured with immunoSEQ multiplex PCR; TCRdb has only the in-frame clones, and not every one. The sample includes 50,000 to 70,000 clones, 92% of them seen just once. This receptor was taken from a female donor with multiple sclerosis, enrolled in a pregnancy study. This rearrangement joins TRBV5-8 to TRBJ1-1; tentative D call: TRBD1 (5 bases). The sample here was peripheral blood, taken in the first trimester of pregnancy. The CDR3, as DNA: TGTGCCAGCAGCCTGGGACTGACCACTGAAGCTTTCTTT. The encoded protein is CASSLGLTTEAFF.